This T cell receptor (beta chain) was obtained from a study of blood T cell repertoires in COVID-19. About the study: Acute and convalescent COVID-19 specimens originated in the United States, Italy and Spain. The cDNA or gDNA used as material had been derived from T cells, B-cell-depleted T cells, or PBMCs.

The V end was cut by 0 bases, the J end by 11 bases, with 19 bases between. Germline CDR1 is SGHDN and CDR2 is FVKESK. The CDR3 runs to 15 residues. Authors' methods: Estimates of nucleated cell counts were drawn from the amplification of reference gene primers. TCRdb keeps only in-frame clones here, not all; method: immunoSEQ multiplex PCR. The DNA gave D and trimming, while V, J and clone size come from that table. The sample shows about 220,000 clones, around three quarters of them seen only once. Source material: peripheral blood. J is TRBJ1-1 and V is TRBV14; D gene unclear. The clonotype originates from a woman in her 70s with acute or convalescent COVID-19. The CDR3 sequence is CASSQDPGIPSGAFF. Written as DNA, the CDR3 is TGTGCCAGCAGCCAAGATCCCGGGATCCCAAGTGGGGCTTTCTTT. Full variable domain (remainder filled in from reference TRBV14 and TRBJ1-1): EAGVTQFPSHSVIEKGQTVTLRCDPISGHDNLYWYRRVMGKEIKFLLHFVKESKQDESGMPNNRFLAERTGGTYSTLKVQPAELEDSGVYFCASSQDPGIPSGAFFGQGTRLTVV.